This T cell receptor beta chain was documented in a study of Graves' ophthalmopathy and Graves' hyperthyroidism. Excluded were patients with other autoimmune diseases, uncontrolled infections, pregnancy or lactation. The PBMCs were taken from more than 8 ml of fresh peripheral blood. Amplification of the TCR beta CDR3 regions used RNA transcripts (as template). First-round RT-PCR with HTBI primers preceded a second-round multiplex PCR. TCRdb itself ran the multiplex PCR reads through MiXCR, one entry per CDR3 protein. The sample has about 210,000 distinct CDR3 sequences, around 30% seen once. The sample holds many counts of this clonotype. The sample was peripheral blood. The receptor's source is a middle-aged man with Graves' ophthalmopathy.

The CDR3 bases are TGTGCCAGCAGCTTGGGTCCGGGTGGACGAGAGACCCAGTACTTC. As protein: CASSLGPGGRETQYF. The chain joins TRBV5-4 to TRBJ2-5; D call uncertain. The CDR3 runs to 15 residues. Per the germline V gene, CDR1 is SGHNT and CDR2 is YYREEE (reference sequence). Trimming shortened V by 0 bases and J by 4 bases, and 13 bases separated the two germline ends.